A single sample gave rise to the 2 T cell receptor beta chains below, sequenced in a study of OX40 agonist ivuxolimab in advanced cancers. Assay used: immunoSEQ multiplex PCR; TCRdb lists only in-frame clones, some missing. The repertoire consists of approximately 25,000 clones, with 77% occurring once and the leading ten covering less than 20%. Sequenced here: CD4+ or CD8+ T cells sorted from blood, sampled in a trial of the OX40 agonist ivuxolimab. The receptors were gathered from an adult with an advanced solid tumor such as melanoma, head and neck, liver or kidney cancer.

The table lists this clone with a few counts. The chain carries TRBV7-2 and TRBJ1-1, with TRBD1 identical over 8 bases. CDR1 SGHTA and CDR2 FQGNSA come from the germline V gene. This CDR3 is 14 amino acids long. The V gene end was trimmed by 5 bases and the J gene end by 7 bases; junction bases not matched to a gene: 9. CDR3 residues: CASSNRQGALEAFF. The CDR3 nucleotides read TGTGCCAGCAGCAATCGGCAGGGGGCGCTTGAAGCTTTCTTT.

CDR3: CASSGAGVRETQYF. The DNA for the CDR3 is TGTGCCAGCAGCGGGGCGGGAGTGAGGGAGACCCAGTACTTC. The V gene is TRBV14, the J gene TRBJ2-5, with 7 bases matching TRBD2. The CDR3 contains 14 residues. Germline CDR1 reads SGHDN; CDR2 reads FVKESK. Trimming at V came to 5 bases and at J to 5 bases, leaving 8 bases not matched to a gene.